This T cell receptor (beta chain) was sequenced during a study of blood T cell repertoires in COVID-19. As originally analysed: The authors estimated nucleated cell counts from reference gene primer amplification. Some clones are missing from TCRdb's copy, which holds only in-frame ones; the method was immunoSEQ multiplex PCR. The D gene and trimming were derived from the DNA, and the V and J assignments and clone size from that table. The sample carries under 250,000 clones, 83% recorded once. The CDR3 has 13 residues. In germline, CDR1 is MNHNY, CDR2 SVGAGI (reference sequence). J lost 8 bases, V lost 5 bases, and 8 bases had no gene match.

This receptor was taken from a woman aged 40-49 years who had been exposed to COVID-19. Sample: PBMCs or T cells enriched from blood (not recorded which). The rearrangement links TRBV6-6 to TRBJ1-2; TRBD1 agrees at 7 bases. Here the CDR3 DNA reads TGTGCCAGCAGTAGTACAGGGGTTGGGGGCTACACCTTC. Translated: CASSSTGVGGYTF.